This note documents a single T cell receptor (beta chain) sequence. These data originate in a study of T cell changes during pregnancy in multiple sclerosis. The protocol was immunoSEQ multiplex PCR, while the TCRdb copy is restricted to in-frame clones and leaves out a portion. The sample lists approximately 30,000 clones, 80% to 90% occurring once. From germline, CDR1 is SGDLS and CDR2 YYNGEE. V was cut by 2 bases and J by 16 bases, with 19 bases left in between. CDR3 size: 13 residues. The chain is built from TRBV9 and TRBJ2-1; D unresolved. The sample here was CD4+ T cells from peripheral blood mononuclear cells, taken in the second trimester of pregnancy. This receptor was taken from a female donor with multiple sclerosis, enrolled in a pregnancy study. The CDR3 coding sequence is TGTGCCAGCAGCGTGGCCCAAACCACCACCGCTTTCTTC. It yields the protein CASSVAQTTTAFF.